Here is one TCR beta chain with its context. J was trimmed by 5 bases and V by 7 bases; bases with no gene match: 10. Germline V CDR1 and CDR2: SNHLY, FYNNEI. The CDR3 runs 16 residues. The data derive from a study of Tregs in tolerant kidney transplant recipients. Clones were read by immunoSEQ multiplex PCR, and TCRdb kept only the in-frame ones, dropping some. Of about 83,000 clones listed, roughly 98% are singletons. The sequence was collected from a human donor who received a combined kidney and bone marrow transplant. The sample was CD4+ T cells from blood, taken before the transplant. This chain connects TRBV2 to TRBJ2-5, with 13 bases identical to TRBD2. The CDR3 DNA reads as TGTGCCAGCATTTTAGGACTAGCGGGAGAAGGGGAGACCCAGTACTTC. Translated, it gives CASILGLAGEGETQYF.